One and the same sample provided the 26 T cell receptor beta chains below, sequenced in a study of beta chain features in type 1 diabetes. As every portion of the isolated RNA was reverse transcribed, the sequencing read expressed TCRB transcripts. Generated by immunoSEQ multiplex PCR, the TCRdb table keeps only in-frame clones and is missing some. The sample has 640,000 or so clones, 11% to 15% seen once. Which antigens these TCRs recognize remains unknown. Broader study findings: In every one of the four CD4+ subsets, TCRB CDR3s were moderately but significantly shorter in Type 1 diabetes patients.

The sample consisted of naive CD4+ T cells from blood. The receptors originated from a man between 18 and 35 years old with type 1 diabetes.

This clone was observed once. This chain links TRBV5-1 with TRBJ2-7; maybe TRBD1 (6 bases). The length of the CDR3 is 15 residues. V gave up 4 bases and J gave up 0 bases, with 14 bases separating them. Germline V lookup: CDR1 SGHRS, CDR2 YFSETQ. CDR3 nucleotide sequence: TGCGCCAGCAGCCCCCCAGGGGCACTCTCCTACGAGCAGTACTTC. Its protein is CASSPPGALSYEQYF.

V gene TRBV5-1 combines with J gene TRBJ2-5; D is undetermined. The germline V gene has CDR1 SGHRS and CDR2 YFSETQ. The V end lost 4 bases, the J end lost 4 bases, and 20 bases lay between the germline ends. The CDR3 has 16 residues. CDR3 residues: CASSLQPPQTAETQYF. CDR3 bases: TGCGCCAGCAGCCTACAGCCCCCACAGACGGCAGAGACCCAGTACTTC.

This clone was seen a handful of times. The chain is built from TRBV10-3 and TRBJ2-1; D is unresolved. This CDR3 has 13 amino acids. CDR1 and CDR2 from the germline V gene are ENHRY and SYGVKD. Trimming removed 5 bases at V and 5 bases at J, with 10 bases between. CDR3 nucleotides: TGTGCCATCAGTAGCAATGGGGACAATGAGCAGTTCTTC. This translates into CAISSNGDNEQFF.

This clone was found a few times. The genes are TRBV9 and TRBJ2-1; TRBD1 matches 9 bases. J was trimmed by 5 bases and V by 0 bases; bases with no gene match: 12. The CDR3 covers 18 residues. Germline V CDR1 and CDR2: SGDLS, YYNGEE. CDR3 DNA: TGTGCCAGCAGCGTAGACTACGTACCAGGACAGGGGAACAATGAGCAGTTCTTC. This sequence encodes CASSVDYVPGQGNNEQFF.

In this sample, this clone turned up a few times. V and J are TRBV4-3 and TRBJ1-6; tentative D call: TRBD1 (6 bases). Germline CDR1 reads LGHNA; CDR2 reads YSLEER. This CDR3 is 13 amino acids long. Trimming removed 0 bases at V and 16 bases at J, with 13 bases between. The CDR3 coding sequence is TGCGCCAGCAGCCAAGAAGGGGGACAACCTCTCCACTTT. Encoded protein: CASSQEGGQPLHF.

The V and J genes are TRBV4-3 and TRBJ2-5; D ambiguous. The CDR3 contains 16 residues. Germline V gene data show CDR1 as LGHNA and CDR2 as YSLEER. The V gene lost 2 bases and the J gene lost 4 bases, with 17 bases spanning the gap. Written as DNA, the CDR3 is TGCGCCAGCAGCCAAAATACGAAGATGACTCGAGAGACCCAGTACTTC. Translation gives CASSQNTKMTRETQYF.

V is TRBV14 and J is TRBJ2-1; the D is unclear. The V and J ends lost 2 bases and 7 bases respectively, with 15 bases between them. Germline lookup yields CDR1 SGHDN and CDR2 FVKESK. The CDR3 length is 15 residues. The DNA for the CDR3 is TGTGCCAGCAGCCAAATCAAGCGCCCGCGGAATGAGCAGTTCTTC. This gives the protein CASSQIKRPRNEQFF.

The rearrangement joins TRBV29-1 to TRBJ2-3; 8 nucleotides match TRBD1. This CDR3 contains 16 residues. CDR1 is SQVTM and CDR2 is ANQGSEA in the germline V gene. Trimming removed 2 bases from V and 0 bases from J; junction bases left unmatched: 7. The CDR3 nucleotides read TGCAGCGTTGAACGGGCGGCAGGGGGCAGCACAGATACGCAGTATTTT. Protein: CSVERAAGGSTDTQYF.

V gene TRBV29-1 combines with J gene TRBJ1-3; TRBD1 matches at 7 bases. CDR3 length: 14 amino acids. With V trimmed by 6 bases and J by 0 bases, 5 bases remained unmatched. The germline V gene has CDR1 SQVTM and CDR2 ANQGSEA. The CDR3 DNA reads TGCAGCGTGGGACAGTCGAGCTCTGGAAACACCATATATTTT. It is translated as CSVGQSSSGNTIYF. The complete variable domain, with remaining parts taken from reference TRBV29-1 and TRBJ1-3, reads SAVISQKPSRDICQRGTSLTIQCQVDSQVTMMFWYRQQPGQSLTLIATANQGSEATYESGFVIDKFPISRPNLTFSTLTVSNMSPEDSSIYLCSVGQSSSGNTIYFGEGSWLTVV.

The chain links TRBV29-1 to TRBJ1-6; D is undetermined. Trimming removed 0 bases at V and 7 bases at J, with 7 bases between. The length of the CDR3 is 13 residues. Germline CDR1 reads SQVTM; CDR2 reads ANQGSEA. CDR3 protein: CSVEEGRNSPLHF. CDR3 sequence (DNA): TGCAGCGTTGAAGAGGGCAGGAATTCACCCCTCCACTTT.

This sequence joins TRBV2 and TRBJ2-1, with unresolved D. CDR1 and CDR2 (germline): SNHLY, FYNNEI. CDR3 size: 15 residues. The V end was cut by 6 bases, the J end by 0 bases, with 12 bases between. CDR3 nucleotides: TGTGCCAGCAGAGGTATTCTAAGCTCCTACAATGAGCAGTTCTTC. Its translation is CASRGILSSYNEQFF.

This clone has more than one count but fewer than ten. This CDR3 is also generated by other DNA sequences in the sample. The chain joins TRBV29-1 to TRBJ2-7, with D hard to call. Per the germline V gene, CDR1 is SQVTM and CDR2 is ANQGSEA. The V gene lost 1 base and the J gene lost 2 bases, with 3 bases spanning the gap. This CDR3 comprises 11 residues. The CDR3 loop reads CSVEGAYEQYF. The CDR3 DNA reads as TGCAGCGTTGAAGGGGCCTACGAGCAGTACTTC.

The chain employs TRBV2 and TRBJ2-7; D tentatively reads TRBD1 or TRBD2 (6 bases each). Looked up from germline, CDR1 is SNHLY and CDR2 is FYNNEI. V shed 2 bases and J shed 2 bases, with 13 bases lying between them. This CDR3 comprises 15 residues. The CDR3 loop is CASSEQGRLTYEQYF. CDR3 in DNA: TGTGCCAGCAGTGAACAGGGGAGGTTGACCTACGAGCAGTACTTC.

As for this clone: In the same sample, other DNA sequences code for this CDR3. The V gene is TRBV2, the J gene TRBJ2-3; TRBD2 matches 9 bases. With 4 bases clipped from V and 0 bases from J, the junction kept 2 bases outside the gene matches. The CDR3 extends over 15 amino acids. Germline V gene sequence: CDR1 SNHLY, CDR2 FYNNEI. The CDR3 loop reads CASSGTSGSTDTQYF. The CDR3 bases are TGTGCCAGCAGTGGAACTAGCGGGAGCACAGATACGCAGTATTTT.

The sample holds a few counts of this clone. The V call is TRBV12-5, the J call TRBJ2-3, with a tentative D call TRBD2 (5 bases). The V end was cut by 3 bases, the J end by 4 bases, with 8 bases between. This CDR3 is built from 13 residues. Germline V gives CDR1 LGHNT, CDR2 FRNRAP. In DNA, the CDR3 is TGTGCTAGTGGTTTCGGAGGCGCAGATACGCAGTATTTT. Protein: CASGFGGADTQYF.

The V and J genes are TRBV5-1 and TRBJ2-2; perhaps TRBD1 as D (5 bases). There are 15 residues in the CDR3. Trimming left V 0 bases short and J 2 bases short, with 8 bases between. Germline CDR1 is SGHRS and CDR2 is YFSETQ. CDR3 residues: CASSLVTVNTGELFF. The CDR3 DNA reads as TGCGCCAGCAGCTTGGTGACAGTAAACACCGGGGAGCTGTTTTTT.

There are a few counts of this clone. This chain uses TRBV5-6 with TRBJ1-5; D call uncertain. The germline V and J ends were trimmed by 4 bases and 0 bases, with 8 bases remaining between them. The CDR3 is 14 amino acids. In germline, CDR1 is SGHDT, CDR2 YYEEEE. CDR3 in DNA: TGTGCCAGCAGCAAAGGGAGTAGCAATCAGCCCCAGCATTTT. Residues: CASSKGSSNQPQHF.

This clone was detected only a few times. The J gene is TRBJ2-1, the V gene TRBV14; 10 bases match TRBD2. Germline V gives CDR1 SGHDN, CDR2 FVKESK. The CDR3 runs to 15 residues. Trimming took 3 bases from V and 8 from J; bases not matched to a gene: 7. Here the CDR3 DNA reads TGTGCCAGCAGCCAGAGAGACGGACTAGCGGATGAGCAGTTCTTC. As protein: CASSQRDGLADEQFF.

This clone was seen more than once but under ten times. The CDR3 loop is CASSLGNTRNYGYTF. DNA for the CDR3: TGTGCCAGCAGCTTAGGTAACACCAGGAACTATGGCTACACCTTC. V is TRBV7-2 and J is TRBJ1-2; D gene unclear. The germline gives CDR1 SGHTA, CDR2 FQGNSA. V was shortened by 1 base and J by 2 bases, with 11 bases between the two germline ends. The CDR3 covers 15 residues.

This clone was picked up a small number of times. The chain combines TRBV10-3 with TRBJ1-5; 7 positions match TRBD1. The CDR3 consists of 17 residues. The V segment lost 0 bases and the J segment 1 base; nucleotides outside the gene matches: 6. The germline gives CDR1 ENHRY, CDR2 SYGVKD. CDR3 nucleotides: TGTGCCATCAGTGAGTCAAGGGGGCAAGGGAGCAATCAGCCCCAGCATTTT. Protein product: CAISESRGQGSNQPQHF.

This sequence joins TRBV28 and TRBJ2-5; 8 nucleotides match TRBD1. CDR1 is MDHEN and CDR2 is SYDVKM in the germline V gene. The CDR3 loop spans 16 amino acids. V was pared by 1 base and J by 3 bases, with 7 bases of the junction left unmatched. As DNA, the CDR3 is TGTGCCAGCAGTTTATTGTCCGGACAGGGAGAAGAGACCCAGTACTTC. Translated, it gives CASSLLSGQGEETQYF.

V and J are TRBV5-1 and TRBJ2-1; 7 nucleotides line up with TRBD2. In germline, CDR1 is SGHRS, CDR2 YFSETQ. The CDR3 is 16 residues long. V was pared by 5 bases and J by 0 bases, with 8 bases of the junction left unmatched. CDR3 coding DNA: TGCGCCAGCAGTTCGGGGGGAGGCCTCTCCTACAATGAGCAGTTCTTC. It specifies CASSSGGGLSYNEQFF. Together with reference TRBV5-1 and TRBJ2-1, the CDR3 gives the full variable domain: KAGVTQTPRYLIKTRGQQVTLSCSPISGHRSVSWYQQTPGQGLQFLFEYFSETQRNKGNFPGRFSGRQFSNSRSEMNVSTLELGDSALYLCASSSGGGLSYNEQFFGPGTRLTVL.

The chain couples TRBV5-4 to TRBJ2-5; D might be TRBD2 (6 bases). The CDR3 sequence is 17 residues long. Trimming pared 0 bases from V and 3 bases from J, leaving 18 bases between. The germline V gene encodes CDR1 SGHNT and CDR2 YYREEE (reference sequence). The CDR3 DNA is TGTGCCAGCAGCTTGGCGTTGTCTAGCGACTCAGAAGAGACCCAGTACTTC. Encoded protein: CASSLALSSDSEETQYF.

This clone was seen only a few times. The gene calls are TRBV6-5 and TRBJ1-2; perhaps TRBD1 as D (5 bases). Looked up from germline, CDR1 is MNHEY and CDR2 is SVGAGI. The V gene lost 6 bases and the J gene lost 1 base, with 9 bases spanning the gap. The CDR3 covers 13 residues. CDR3 sequence (DNA): TGTGCCAGCAGAGGACAAAATAACTATGGCTACACCTTC. Its translation: CASRGQNNYGYTF.

J is TRBJ2-7 and V is TRBV6-5, with 8 bases identical to TRBD1. V lost 5 bases to trimming and J lost 4 bases; unmatched junction nucleotides: 4. Germline loops: CDR1 MNHEY, CDR2 SVGAGI. CDR3 length: 13 residues. CDR3 bases: TGTGCCAGCAGTCCGGACAGGGTGTACGAGCAGTACTTC. This codes for CASSPDRVYEQYF.

The V call is TRBV11-2, the J call TRBJ2-2, with 11 positions matching TRBD1. CDR3 length: 15 amino acids. V dropped 3 bases and J dropped 5; count of bases not matched to a gene: 2. Germline-derived CDR1 and CDR2 are SGHAT and FQNNGV. The CDR3 DNA sequence: TGTGCCAGCAGCTTCCGGGACAGGGGGACCGGGGAGCTGTTTTTT. It yields the protein CASSFRDRGTGELFF.